A few counts support the clone carrying this T cell receptor (beta chain). What it binds is unknown. CDR3 size: 13 residues. V lost 2 bases and J lost 9, with 11 bases in between. The data belong to a study of T cell repertoires in cytomegalovirus infection. Study-level information: Both recently identified HLA-C-restricted and well-studied HLA-B-restricted CMV epitopes were used in the study. Carrying CMV and the relevant HLA type showed in public TCR beta signatures.

General observations from the study: Predominance within the ex vivo response was attributable to HLA-C-restricted CMV-specific TCR beta clonotypes.

TCRdb re-derived calls from the reads in MiXCR, one entry per CDR3 protein. Of under 40,000 distinct CDR3 sequences listed, about 52% are singletons. The specimen was CD8+ T cells from cultured PBMCs, collected from culture after CMV antigen stimulation. This chain connects TRBV12-3 or TRBV12-4 to TRBJ2-4, with D perhaps matching TRBD1 or TRBD2 (5 bases each). This TCR derives from a human donor in good health (CMV status not recorded). Some clones in this sample may be carry-over from other donors' samples. The CDR3 coding sequence is TGTGCCAGCAGTTTAAGTCCTGGGGGCATTCAGTACTTC. It encodes CASSLSPGGIQYF.